The present T cell receptor (beta chain) was sequenced within a study of vaccination effects on CD4 cells after COVID-19. Data came from immunoSEQ multiplex PCR; TCRdb stores just in-frame clones and leaves some out. The table lists 25,000 to 40,000 clones, over 60% of them singletons. A note on this clone: Its specificity is unknown.

With 4 bases removed from V and 2 bases from J, the gap between germline ends came to 17 bases. The V gene's germline CDR1 is MNHEY and CDR2 SVGAGI. The CDR3 loop spans 16 amino acids. Using viral peptide pools, the ViraFEST assay grew out antigen-specific CD4+ T cells prior to sequencing. Having been cultured for under twelve days, the cells underwent CD4+ T cell isolation. Of the BNT162b2 and mRNA-1273 vaccines, participants received two doses of one or the other. The starting material was CD4+ T cells from PBMCs cultured with SARS-CoV-2 spike peptides, obtained after COVID-19 vaccination. The chain is built from TRBV6-5 and TRBJ2-5, with D possibly matching TRBD2 (7 bases). The receptor comes from a human donor who received a COVID-19 vaccine. This CDR3 reads CASSLGGGGGQETQYF. The CDR3 DNA follows: TGTGCCAGCAGTTTGGGAGGGGGTGGGGGGCAAGAGACCCAGTACTTC.